This passage covers 2 T cell receptor beta chains from one sample sequenced in a study of blood T cells in healthy people across ages. It was with a sample-barcoded 5' primer and a J-beta primer mix that a second PCR of roughly 6 to 12 cycles was run. MiXCR was run by TCRdb on the 5' RACE reads, yielding one entry per CDR3 protein. Of a few hundred thousand distinct CDR3 sequences in the sample, about 26% were seen once. Material for sequencing was blood. The receptors here all came from a woman aged 70-85 years in good health.

Points on this clonotype: Mismatch with germline at one junction end may stem from a read error. This sequence joins TRBV7-3 and TRBJ2-3, with D perhaps TRBD2 (6 bases). The CDR3 runs 15 residues. Germline CDR1 is SGHTA and CDR2 is FQGTGA. CDR3 region: CASSPDRDSVDTQYF. Written as DNA, the CDR3 is TGCGCCAGCAGTCCTGACCGGGACTCAGTAGATACGCAGTATTTT.

CDR3 protein: CASSVQDRGQYNEQFF. The DNA of the CDR3 is TGTGCCAGCAGTGTACAGGACAGGGGGCAATACAATGAGCAGTTCTTC. This chain uses TRBV6-1 with TRBJ2-5; 11 positions match TRBD1. Matching the DNA end better, TRBJ2-1 makes the J call doubtful. CDR1 MNHNS and CDR2 SASEGT come from the germline V gene. This CDR3 is 16 amino acids long.